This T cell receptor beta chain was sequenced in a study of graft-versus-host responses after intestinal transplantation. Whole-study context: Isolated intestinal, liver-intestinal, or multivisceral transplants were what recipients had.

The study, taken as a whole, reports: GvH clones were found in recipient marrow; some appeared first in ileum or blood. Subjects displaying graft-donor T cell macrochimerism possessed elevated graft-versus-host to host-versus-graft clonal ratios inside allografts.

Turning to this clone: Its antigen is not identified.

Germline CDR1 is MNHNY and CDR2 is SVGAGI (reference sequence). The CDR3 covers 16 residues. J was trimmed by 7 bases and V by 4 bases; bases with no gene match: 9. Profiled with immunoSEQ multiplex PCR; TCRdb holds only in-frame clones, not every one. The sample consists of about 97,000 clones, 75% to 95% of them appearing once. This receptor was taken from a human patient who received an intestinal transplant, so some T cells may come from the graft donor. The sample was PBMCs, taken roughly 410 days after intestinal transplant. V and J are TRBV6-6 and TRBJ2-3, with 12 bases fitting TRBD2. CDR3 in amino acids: CASSSTSGGPPHTQYF. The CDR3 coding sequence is TGTGCCAGCAGTTCGACTAGCGGGGGACCTCCGCATACGCAGTATTTT.